These 23 T cell receptor beta chains originate from one sample sequenced in a study of CD8 T cells in Susac syndrome. Random hexamers primed reverse transcription of about 0.45 to 1 ug RNA. TCRdb reprocessed the immunoSEQ multiplex PCR reads via MiXCR and lists one record per CDR3 protein. Of around 300,000 distinct CDR3 sequences in the sample, about 88% were seen once. Sequencing input: CD8+ T cells from PBMCs. Receptors originate from a human donor with multiple sclerosis.

The chain employs TRBV3-1 and TRBJ2-7; D is uncertain. Germline V gene sequence: CDR1 LGHDT, CDR2 YNNKEL (reference sequence). Trimming removed 3 bases at V and 3 bases at J, with 18 bases between. The CDR3 length is 16 residues. This CDR3 reads CASSHRSGLELYEQYF. The CDR3 DNA is TGTGCCAGCAGCCACCGATCCGGGCTGGAACTCTACGAGCAGTACTTC.

The chain carries TRBV29-1 and TRBJ2-5; D unclear. The CDR3 is made up of 13 amino acids. Looked up from germline, CDR1 is SQVTM and CDR2 is ANQGSEA. V was pared by 2 bases and J by 9 bases, with 16 bases between. The CDR3 DNA sequence: TGCAGCGTTGAATCTCAGGCCACCCCTGCCCAGTACTTC. This translates into CSVESQATPAQYF. Full variable domain (outside the CDR3, taken from reference TRBV29-1 and TRBJ2-5): SAVISQKPSRDICQRGTSLTIQCQVDSQVTMMFWYRQQPGQSLTLIATANQGSEATYESGFVIDKFPISRPNLTFSTLTVSNMSPEDSSIYLCSVESQATPAQYFGPGTRLLVL.

This chain connects TRBV27 to TRBJ1-5; 7 bases agree with TRBD1. The V gene end was trimmed by 3 bases and the J gene end by 4 bases; junction bases not matched to a gene: 9. The CDR3 sequence is 16 residues long. Germline V gene data show CDR1 as MNHEY and CDR2 as SMNVEV (reference sequence). In DNA form, the CDR3 reads TGTGCCAGCAGTTTTTTGACAGGGAAAGGGAATCAGCCCCAGCATTTT. This codes for CASSFLTGKGNQPQHF.

In this sample, this clonotype turned up a few times. The V and J genes are TRBV7-2 and TRBJ1-3; D is unresolved. The CDR3 is 11 amino acids. V lost 9 bases and J 8 bases, leaving 11 bases between the germline ends. The germline CDR1 and CDR2 sequences are SGHTA and FQGNSA. The CDR3 DNA reads TGTGCCAGTAGGGTGGGTGACACCATATATTTT. It yields the protein CASRVGDTIYF.

The chain joins TRBV28 to TRBJ2-3; 7 bases match TRBD1. J was trimmed by 3 bases and V by 3 bases; bases with no gene match: 9. The CDR3 sequence is 16 residues long. CDR1 is MDHEN, CDR2 SYDVKM, per germline. The CDR3 coding sequence is TGTGCCAGCAGTTTCCCCCGACAGGGCGGGACAGATACGCAGTATTTT. Translation: CASSFPRQGGTDTQYF.

This chain connects TRBV13 to TRBJ1-1; 7 bases align to TRBD1. CDR1 is PRHDT, CDR2 FYEKMQ, per germline (reference sequence). Trimming at V came to 2 bases and at J to 2 bases, leaving 5 bases not matched to a gene. CDR3 length: 15 residues. The CDR3 coding sequence is TGTGCCAGCAGCTTACAGGGGGAGGGCAACACTGAAGCTTTCTTT. This gives the protein CASSLQGEGNTEAFF.

The V and J genes are TRBV29-1 and TRBJ2-7; perhaps TRBD2 as D (6 bases). Germline V CDR1 and CDR2: SQVTM, ANQGSEA. This CDR3 has 17 amino acids. With 3 bases removed from V and 6 bases from J, the gap between germline ends came to 27 bases. The chain's CDR3 is CSVDLFNRGTPFSEQYF. CDR3 sequence (DNA): TGCAGCGTTGATCTTTTTAATCGCGGGACTCCTTTCTCCGAGCAGTACTTC.

The chain joins TRBV5-1 to TRBJ1-4; 7 positions agree with TRBD1. The CDR3 is 17 residues long. Germline CDR1 SGHRS, CDR2 YFSETQ. With 0 bases clipped from V and 7 bases from J, the junction kept 12 bases outside the gene matches. The chain's CDR3 is CASSLVPGTDVGEKLFF. The CDR3 nucleotides read TGCGCCAGCAGCTTGGTTCCTGGGACAGACGTAGGTGAAAAACTGTTTTTT.

The chain is built from TRBV11-2 and TRBJ2-1; no clear D. There are 13 residues in the CDR3. Germline assignment: CDR1 SGHAT and CDR2 FQNNGV. With 5 bases removed from V and 6 bases from J, the gap between germline ends came to 11 bases. DNA for the CDR3: TGTGCCAGCAGCCAAGGACCAACCAATGAGCAGTTCTTC. Amino acid sequence: CASSQGPTNEQFF. Together with reference TRBV11-2 and TRBJ2-1, the CDR3 gives the full variable domain: EAGVAQSPRYKIIEKRQSVAFWCNPISGHATLYWYQQILGQGPKLLIQFQNNGVVDDSQLPKDRFSAERLKGVDSTLKIQPAKLEDSAVYLCASSQGPTNEQFFGPGTRLTVL.

This clonotype was recorded once. V usage is TRBV28 and J usage is TRBJ1-5; 9 bases line up with TRBD1. V shed 10 bases and J 4 bases; nucleotides not matched to a gene: 8. CDR3 length: 14 residues. Germline assignment: CDR1 MDHEN and CDR2 SYDVKM. CDR3 DNA: TGTGCCACCCATCTGACAGGGGGTAATCAGCCCCAGCATTTT. The encoded protein is CATHLTGGNQPQHF.

This chain links TRBV3-1 with TRBJ2-7, with TRBD1 as a possible D gene (6 bases). Trimming took off 0 bases at V and 2 bases at J, with 14 bases between the two ends. Germline CDR1 LGHDT, CDR2 YNNKEL (reference sequence). This CDR3 region has 16 residues. The CDR3 DNA sequence: TGTGCCAGCAGCCAAGATGGAGCAGGGGTCCCCTACGAGCAGTACTTC. Translated: CASSQDGAGVPYEQYF.

The chain carries TRBV19 and TRBJ2-7; 9 bases are shared with TRBD1. This CDR3 is built from 15 residues. Germline lookup yields CDR1 LNHDA and CDR2 SQIVND (reference sequence). Unmatched junction bases numbered 14, after V lost 5 bases and J lost 9 bases. CDR3 DNA: TGTGCCAGTAGTGGCGGGACAGGGTTGGCCTCCGGGCAGTACTTC. Its protein is CASSGGTGLASGQYF.

The chain recombines TRBV25-1 with TRBJ2-7, with 9 bases that match TRBD1. The ends lost 3 bases at V and 2 bases at J; junction bases unmatched: 8. This CDR3 has 16 amino acids. Germline loops: CDR1 MGHDK, CDR2 SYGVNS. CDR3 amino acids: CASSDSSRTGAYEQYF. CDR3 nucleotides: TGTGCCAGCAGTGACTCTTCGCGGACAGGGGCCTACGAGCAGTACTTC.

This clonotype has a single count. This chain links TRBV9 with TRBJ2-2, with 8 bases aligning to TRBD2. From germline, CDR1 is SGDLS and CDR2 YYNGEE. V shed 0 bases, J shed 3 bases, and the junction held 4 bases outside the gene matches. This CDR3 region has 16 residues. The CDR3 here is CASSVAEREYTGELFF. The CDR3 DNA follows: TGTGCCAGCAGCGTAGCTGAGCGGGAGTACACCGGGGAGCTGTTTTTT.

This clonotype was observed once. V gene TRBV7-2 combines with J gene TRBJ2-1, with TRBD1 matching 7 bases. This CDR3 is 16 amino acids long. The J segment lost 0 bases and the V segment lost 3 bases, leaving 5 bases of the junction unmatched. Per the germline V gene, CDR1 is SGHTA and CDR2 is FQGNSA. CDR3 in DNA: TGTGCCAGCAGCTTTTCCAGGGGGAGCTCCTACAATGAGCAGTTCTTC. It is translated as CASSFSRGSSYNEQFF.

This rearrangement joins TRBV27 to TRBJ2-7; maybe TRBD2 (6 bases). V shed 3 bases and J shed 1 base, with 16 bases lying between them. In germline, CDR1 is MNHEY, CDR2 SMNVEV (reference sequence). The CDR3 has 16 amino acids. CDR3 amino acids: CASSLLSFGGSYEQYF. The CDR3 DNA sequence: TGTGCCAGCAGTTTGTTAAGCTTTGGGGGGTCCTACGAGCAGTACTTC.

The rearrangement links TRBV7-9 to TRBJ2-2; D may be TRBD1 (6 bases). The CDR3 contains 14 residues. The germline V gene encodes CDR1 SEHNR and CDR2 FQNEAQ (reference sequence). V was shortened by 10 bases and J by 4 bases, with 16 bases between the two germline ends. The CDR3 DNA reads TGTGCCAACGCACGACAGACAGGCACCGGGGAGCTGTTTTTT. Translating it yields CANARQTGTGELFF. Full variable domain (missing parts from reference TRBV7-9 and TRBJ2-2): DTGVSQNPRHKITKRGQNVTFRCDPISEHNRLYWYRQTLGQGPEFLTYFQNEAQLEKSRLLSDRFSAERPKGSFSTLEIQRTEQGDSAMYLCANARQTGTGELFFGEGSRLTVL.

The chain links TRBV27 to TRBJ2-7; D is unresolved. CDR3 length: 10 amino acids. V lost 8 bases, J lost 3 bases, and 5 bases lay in between. The germline V gene has CDR1 MNHEY and CDR2 SMNVEV (reference sequence). In nucleotides, the CDR3 is TGTGCCAGCGGGCTCTACGAGCAGTACTTC. Its protein is CASGLYEQYF.

V gene TRBV7-8 combines with J gene TRBJ2-1, with a possible D match to TRBD2 (6 bases). The germline gives CDR1 SGHVS, CDR2 FQNEAQ. The ends were cut back, 3 bases at V and 5 bases at J, with 14 bases in the middle. The CDR3 is 15 amino acids. The CDR3 spells CASSFFTSSDNEQFF. The CDR3, as DNA: TGTGCCAGCAGCTTCTTTACTAGCAGTGACAATGAGCAGTTCTTC. The full variable domain, rest sourced from reference TRBV7-8 and TRBJ2-1, is GAGVSQSPRYKVAKRGQDVALRCDPISGHVSLFWYQQALGQGPEFLTYFQNEAQLDKSGLPSDRFFAERPEGSVSTLKIQRTQQEDSAVYLCASSFFTSSDNEQFFGPGTRLTVL.

V is TRBV30 and J is TRBJ1-4, with 10 bases that match TRBD1. The germline V gene has CDR1 GTSNPN and CDR2 SVGIG (reference sequence). The CDR3 totals 12 residues. V gave up 8 bases and J gave up 5 bases; unmatched junction bases: 2. Here the CDR3 DNA reads TGTGCCGGGGACAGGGGAAATGAAAAACTGTTTTTT. Its protein product is CAGDRGNEKLFF.

As DNA, the CDR3 is TGTGCCAGCAGTGGGGGGACAGGGGGTTTTAGCAATCAGCCCCAGCATTTT. This gives the protein CASSGGTGGFSNQPQHF. This sequence joins TRBV2 and TRBJ1-5; 11 nucleotides align to TRBD1. Trimming took 4 bases from V and 0 from J; bases not matched to a gene: 5. The CDR3 is 17 residues long. CDR1 and CDR2 (germline): SNHLY, FYNNEI.

V is TRBV29-1 and J is TRBJ1-1; D unresolved. Germline lookup yields CDR1 SQVTM and CDR2 ANQGSEA. Trimming removed 7 bases at V and 7 bases at J, with 10 bases between. This CDR3 has 10 amino acids. DNA of the CDR3: TGCAGCGCCCTTCGGGGTGAAGCTTTCTTT. It yields the protein CSALRGEAFF.

The CDR3 is CASSRNYHTGNEKLFF. In nucleotides, the CDR3 is TGTGCCAGCAGCCGCAATTACCACACAGGGAATGAAAAACTGTTTTTT. V and J are TRBV7-8 and TRBJ1-4; TRBD1 is a possible D gene (6 bases). CDR3 length: 16 residues. Trimming shortened V by 5 bases and J by 5 bases, and 18 bases separated the two germline ends. Germline CDR1 reads SGHVS; CDR2 reads FQNEAQ.